Listed here are 17 T cell receptor beta chains from one sample, sequenced in a study of cytomegalovirus exposure and HLA in healthy donors. PCR used 60 Vbeta primers and 13 Jbeta primers. Profiling relied on immunoSEQ multiplex PCR, and the TCRdb table lists in-frame clones only, not all of them. The sample yields around 65,000 clones, about three quarters seen once. What was sequenced was PBMCs. These receptors came from a woman aged 25 to 45 in good health and CMV-seropositive.

V and J are TRBV18 and TRBJ1-6; 7 bases line up with TRBD1. Germline V gene data show CDR1 as KGHSH and CDR2 as LQKENI. This CDR3 is 15 amino acids long. Trimming at V came to 6 bases and at J to 0 bases, leaving 2 bases not matched to a gene. The CDR3 DNA reads TGTGCCAGCTCGACAGGGAGCTCCTATAATTCACCCCTCCACTTT. Residues: CASSTGSSYNSPLHF.

V usage is TRBV28 and J usage is TRBJ1-4; D is ambiguous. The CDR3 consists of 16 residues. Between the trimmed V and J ends, which lost 5 bases and 7 bases, there was a span of 20 bases. CDR1 is MDHEN and CDR2 is SYDVKM in the germline V gene. CDR3 DNA: TGTGCCAGCAGTCCCATGCCGGGAGCGCCGGGTGAAAAACTGTTTTTT. This sequence encodes CASSPMPGAPGEKLFF.

The CDR3 here is CASSLAGDLGNQPQHF. The DNA of the CDR3 is TGTGCCAGCAGTTTAGCAGGGGACCTGGGCAATCAGCCCCAGCATTTT. The rearrangement uses TRBV28 and TRBJ1-5, with D perhaps TRBD1 (6 bases). The CDR3 has 16 residues. V lost 2 bases, J lost 2 bases, and 13 bases lay in between. The V gene's germline CDR1 is MDHEN and CDR2 SYDVKM.

To note about this clone: One end of the junction is discordant with germline, which a read error may explain. The V and J genes are TRBV6-4 and TRBJ1-1; tentative D call: TRBD1 (5 bases). The CDR3 is made up of 13 amino acids. Germline V gene sequence: CDR1 MRHNA, CDR2 SNTAGT. CDR3 sequence reads: CASSPGGSTKAFF. The CDR3 coding sequence is TGTGCCAGCAGTCCGGGGGGGAGCACTAAAGCTTTCTTT.

V is TRBV6-5 and J is TRBJ1-2; 8 bases align to TRBD1. V trimming: 8 bases; J trimming: 8 bases; junction bases outside the gene matches: 13. The CDR3 loop spans 14 amino acids. Germline CDR1 MNHEY, CDR2 SVGAGI. The CDR3: CASAYSGGAGGYTF. The DNA for the CDR3 is TGTGCCAGCGCGTACTCAGGGGGCGCGGGAGGCTACACCTTC.

V usage is TRBV25-1 and J usage is TRBJ2-7, with a weak D call TRBD1 (6 bases). From germline, CDR1 is MGHDK and CDR2 SYGVNS. The CDR3 extends over 13 amino acids. V lost 4 bases to trimming and J lost 2 bases, with 9 bases between them. The CDR3 DNA reads TGTGCCAGCAGTGTAACAGGGACCTACGAGCAGTACTTC. Protein product: CASSVTGTYEQYF.

This chain's CDR3 is CASSQDDTEAFF. The CDR3 region has the DNA TGTGCCAGCAGCCAGGATGACACTGAAGCTTTCTTT. The rearrangement links TRBV7-9 to TRBJ1-1; the D is unclear. CDR3 length equals 12 residues. Trimming removed 5 bases at V and 3 bases at J, with 7 bases between. The germline V gene has CDR1 SEHNR and CDR2 FQNEAQ (reference sequence).

The genes are TRBV6-1 and TRBJ2-6; maybe TRBD1 (6 bases). Trimming took off 4 bases at V and 3 bases at J, with 13 bases between the two ends. This CDR3 comprises 16 residues. Germline loops: CDR1 MNHNS, CDR2 SASEGT. The DNA of the CDR3 is TGTGCCAGCAGTGCCATTCAGGGGCTTGGGGCCAACGTCCTGACTTTC. Translated, it gives CASSAIQGLGANVLTF.

The rearrangement links TRBV29-1 to TRBJ2-7, with 10 positions matching TRBD1. In germline, CDR1 is SQVTM, CDR2 ANQGSEA. The CDR3 sequence is 19 residues long. V lost 2 bases, J lost 4 bases, and 20 bases stayed unmatched. DNA of the CDR3: TGCAGCGTTGAATCCCAGGAAATGGGACAGGGGAAGGGTGGTTACGAGCAGTACTTC. Translated, it gives CSVESQEMGQGKGGYEQYF.

With respect to this clone: The same CDR3 can be traced to other DNA sequences in this sample. The chain uses TRBV9 and TRBJ1-1; possible D gene TRBD1, 6 bases. The CDR3 is 14 amino acids. Per germline, CDR1 SGDLS and CDR2 YYNGEE. V lost 2 bases, J lost 5 bases, and 13 bases lay in between. CDR3 residues: CASSVGGRGTEAFF. In DNA form, the CDR3 reads TGTGCCAGCAGCGTGGGGGGGCGAGGAACTGAAGCTTTCTTT.

V is TRBV7-2 and J is TRBJ1-4, with 10 nucleotides matching TRBD1. This CDR3 region has 14 residues. Germline V gene data show CDR1 as SGHTA and CDR2 as FQGNSA. V shed 5 bases, J shed 9 bases, and the junction held 6 bases outside the gene matches. The CDR3 reads CASSADRGRKKLFF. For the CDR3, the DNA is TGTGCCAGCAGCGCTGACAGGGGGCGGAAAAAACTGTTTTTT.

The chain has TRBV9 and TRBJ2-5; no definite D call. The CDR3 sequence is 13 residues long. The V end lost 1 base, the J end lost 5 bases, and 9 bases lay between the germline ends. Germline V gene data show CDR1 as SGDLS and CDR2 as YYNGEE. The DNA of the CDR3 is TGTGCCAGCAGCGTAAACTTATTGGAGACCCAGTACTTC. Protein sequence: CASSVNLLETQYF.

The V and J genes are TRBV28 and TRBJ2-2, with D maybe TRBD2 (6 bases). Germline CDR1 reads MDHEN; CDR2 reads SYDVKM. V was clipped by 5 bases and J by 7 bases, with 17 bases between them. This CDR3 has 15 amino acids. DNA for the CDR3: TGTGCCAGCAGTCCCTTCACGGGAGTAGGCGGGGAGCTGTTTTTT. Translation gives CASSPFTGVGGELFF. The complete variable domain, with remaining parts taken from reference TRBV28 and TRBJ2-2, reads DVKVTQSSRYLVKRTGEKVFLECVQDMDHENMFWYRQDPGLGLRLIYFSYDVKMKEKGDIPEGYSVSREKKERFSLILESASTNQTSMYLCASSPFTGVGGELFFGEGSRLTVL.

Details on this clone: The junction shows a germline mismatch at one end, possibly a read error. The chain joins TRBV7-9 to TRBJ1-5; 7 bases fit TRBD1. In germline, CDR1 is SEHNR, CDR2 FQNEAQ (reference sequence). The CDR3 contains 14 residues. CDR3 amino acids: CSSSRGDSYQPQHF. The CDR3 DNA follows: TGTTCCAGCAGCCGCGGGGACAGTTATCAGCCCCAGCATTTT.

The chain recombines TRBV6-6 with TRBJ2-1; TRBD1 agrees at 9 bases. This CDR3 contains 15 residues. Germline loops: CDR1 MNHNY, CDR2 SVGAGI (reference sequence). J lost 6 bases, V lost 5 bases, and 8 bases had no gene match. The CDR3 region is CASSKAGTGSNEQFF. The CDR3 nucleotides are TGTGCCAGCAGTAAGGCCGGGACAGGGAGCAATGAGCAGTTCTTC.

The V gene is TRBV7-9, the J gene TRBJ2-1; 13 positions agree with TRBD2. Germline loops: CDR1 SEHNR, CDR2 FQNEAQ (reference sequence). This CDR3 contains 18 residues. With 4 bases clipped from V and 5 bases from J, the junction kept 11 bases outside the gene matches. The CDR3 spells CASSSGLAGTLRHNEQFF. CDR3 DNA sequence: TGTGCCAGCAGCTCGGGACTAGCGGGAACCCTAAGGCACAATGAGCAGTTCTTC.

The chain joins TRBV11-3 to TRBJ1-1; D ambiguous. Trimming cost V 5 bases and J 1 base, with 8 bases left between them. This CDR3 comprises 13 residues. Per germline, CDR1 SGHNT and CDR2 YENEEA. The CDR3 spells CASSRGRNTEAFF. The DNA of the CDR3 is TGTGCCAGCAGCCGTGGCCGGAACACTGAAGCTTTCTTT.